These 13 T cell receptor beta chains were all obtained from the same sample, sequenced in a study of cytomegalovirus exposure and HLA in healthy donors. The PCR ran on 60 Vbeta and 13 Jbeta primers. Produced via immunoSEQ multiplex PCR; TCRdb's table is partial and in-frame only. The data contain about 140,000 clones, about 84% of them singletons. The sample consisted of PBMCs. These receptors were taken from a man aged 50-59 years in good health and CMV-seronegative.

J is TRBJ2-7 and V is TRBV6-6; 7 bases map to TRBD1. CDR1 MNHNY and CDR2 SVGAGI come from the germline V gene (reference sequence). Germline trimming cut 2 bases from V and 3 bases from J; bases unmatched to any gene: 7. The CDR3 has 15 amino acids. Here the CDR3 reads CASSYEGTASYEQYF. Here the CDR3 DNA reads TGTGCCAGCAGTTACGAAGGGACAGCAAGCTACGAGCAGTACTTC.

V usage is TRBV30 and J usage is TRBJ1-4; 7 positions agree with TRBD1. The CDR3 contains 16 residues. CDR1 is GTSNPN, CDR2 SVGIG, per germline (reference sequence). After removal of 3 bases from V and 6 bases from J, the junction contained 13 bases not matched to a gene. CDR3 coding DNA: TGTGCCTGGAGCGGTTCCGGGACAGTGTTGTATGAAAAACTGTTTTTT. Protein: CAWSGSGTVLYEKLFF. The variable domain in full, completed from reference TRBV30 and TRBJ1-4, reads SQTIHQWPATLVQPVGSPLSLECTVEGTSNPNLYWYRQAAGRGLQLLFYSVGIGQISSEVPQNLSASRPQDRQFILSSKKLLLSDSGFYLCAWSGSGTVLYEKLFFGSGTQLSVL.

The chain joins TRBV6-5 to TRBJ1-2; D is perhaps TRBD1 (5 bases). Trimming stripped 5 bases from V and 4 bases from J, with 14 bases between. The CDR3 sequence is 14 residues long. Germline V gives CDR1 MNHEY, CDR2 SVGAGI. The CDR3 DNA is TGTGCCAGCAGTAAGACAGCCAACCCCTATGGCTACACCTTC. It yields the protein CASSKTANPYGYTF.

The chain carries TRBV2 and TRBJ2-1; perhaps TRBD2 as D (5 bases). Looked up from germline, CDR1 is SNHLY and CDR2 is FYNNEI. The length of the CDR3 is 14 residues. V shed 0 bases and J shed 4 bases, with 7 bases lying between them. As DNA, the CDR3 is TGTGCCAGCAGTGAAGCGGGAGAGTACAATGAGCAGTTCTTC. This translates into CASSEAGEYNEQFF.

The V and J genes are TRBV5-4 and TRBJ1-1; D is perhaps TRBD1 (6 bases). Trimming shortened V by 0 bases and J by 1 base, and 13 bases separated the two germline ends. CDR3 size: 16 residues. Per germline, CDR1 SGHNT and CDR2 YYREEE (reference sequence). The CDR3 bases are TGTGCCAGCAGCTTGGCCATAATAGGGGGGAACACTGAAGCTTTCTTT. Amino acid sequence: CASSLAIIGGNTEAFF.

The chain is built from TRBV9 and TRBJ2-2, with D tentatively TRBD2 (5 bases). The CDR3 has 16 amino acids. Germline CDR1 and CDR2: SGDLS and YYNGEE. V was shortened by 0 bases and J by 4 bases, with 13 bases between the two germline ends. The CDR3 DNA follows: TGTGCCAGCAGCGTAGCTCCGGGGTCGGTCACCGGGGAGCTGTTTTTT. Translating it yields CASSVAPGSVTGELFF. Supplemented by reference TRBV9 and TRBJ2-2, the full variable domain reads DSGVTQTPKHLITATGQRVTLRCSPRSGDLSVYWYQQSLDQGLQFLIQYYNGEERAKGNILERFSAQQFPDLHSELNLSSLELGDSALYFCASSVAPGSVTGELFFGEGSRLTVL.

The CDR3 is CASSLSQGEVYEQYF. The DNA of the CDR3 is TGTGCCAGCAGCTTGAGTCAGGGGGAAGTCTACGAGCAGTACTTC. V gene TRBV5-8 combines with J gene TRBJ2-7; 7 positions match TRBD1. Germline loops: CDR1 SGHTS, CDR2 YDEGEE. V dropped 1 base and J dropped 3; count of bases not matched to a gene: 7. This CDR3 has 15 amino acids.

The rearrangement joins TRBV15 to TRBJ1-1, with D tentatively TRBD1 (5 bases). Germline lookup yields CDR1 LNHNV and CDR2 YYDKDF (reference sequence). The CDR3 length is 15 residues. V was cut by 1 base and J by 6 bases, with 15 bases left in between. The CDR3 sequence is CATSRGGQGEAEAFF. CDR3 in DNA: TGTGCCACCAGCAGAGGGGGCCAAGGGGAAGCTGAAGCTTTCTTT. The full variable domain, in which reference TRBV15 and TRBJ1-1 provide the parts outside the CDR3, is DAMVIQNPRYQVTQFGKPVTLSCSQTLNHNVMYWYQQKSSQAPKLLFHYYDKDFNNEADTPDNFQSRRPNTSFCFLDIRSPGLGDTAMYLCATSRGGQGEAEAFFGQGTRLTVV.

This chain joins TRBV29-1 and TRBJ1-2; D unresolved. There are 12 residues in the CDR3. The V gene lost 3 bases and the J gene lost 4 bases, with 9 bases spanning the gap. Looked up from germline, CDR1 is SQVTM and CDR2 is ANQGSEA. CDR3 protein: CSVDPGSYGYTF. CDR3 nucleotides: TGCAGCGTTGACCCGGGTTCCTATGGCTACACCTTC.

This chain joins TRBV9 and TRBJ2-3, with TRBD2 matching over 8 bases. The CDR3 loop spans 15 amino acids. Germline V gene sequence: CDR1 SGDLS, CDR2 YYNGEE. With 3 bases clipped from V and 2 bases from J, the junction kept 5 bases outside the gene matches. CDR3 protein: CASSGLAGITDTQYF. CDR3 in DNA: TGTGCCAGCAGCGGGTTAGCGGGAATCACAGATACGCAGTATTTT.

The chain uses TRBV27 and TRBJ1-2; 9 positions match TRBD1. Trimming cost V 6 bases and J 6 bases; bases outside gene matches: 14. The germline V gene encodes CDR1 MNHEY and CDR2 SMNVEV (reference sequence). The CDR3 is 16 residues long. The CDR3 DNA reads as TGTGCCAGCAGCCTCCAGACCCCGGGACAGGGAAATGGCTACACCTTC. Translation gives CASSLQTPGQGNGYTF.

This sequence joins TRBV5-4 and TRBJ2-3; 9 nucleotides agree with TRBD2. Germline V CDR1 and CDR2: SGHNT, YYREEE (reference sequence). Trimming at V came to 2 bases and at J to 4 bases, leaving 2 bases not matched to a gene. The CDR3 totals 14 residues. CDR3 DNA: TGTGCCAGCAGCTTTTGGACTAGCGCAGATACGCAGTATTTT. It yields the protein CASSFWTSADTQYF.

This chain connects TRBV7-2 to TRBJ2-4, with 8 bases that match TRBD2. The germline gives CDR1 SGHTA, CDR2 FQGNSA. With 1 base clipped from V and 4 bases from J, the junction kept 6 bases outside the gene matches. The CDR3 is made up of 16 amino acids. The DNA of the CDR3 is TGTGCCAGCAGCTTAGTCGCGGGGGGCGCGAAAAACATTCAGTACTTC. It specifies CASSLVAGGAKNIQYF. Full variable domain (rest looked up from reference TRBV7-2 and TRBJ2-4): GAGVSQSPSNKVTEKGKDVELRCDPISGHTALYWYRQSLGQGLEFLIYFQGNSAPDKSGLPSDRFSAERTGGSVSTLTIQRTQQEDSAVYLCASSLVAGGAKNIQYFGAGTRLSVL.